The rows below give T cell receptor beta chains drawn from one sample of a study of blood T cell repertoires in COVID-19. Profiled with immunoSEQ multiplex PCR; TCRdb holds only in-frame clones, not every one. The data show roughly 330,000 clones, with more than 70% seen just once and roughly 5.3% held by the top ten. Sequenced material: PBMCs or T cells enriched from blood (not recorded which). All receptors come from a woman aged 25 to 45 who had recovered from COVID-19. Each CDR3 is given with its conserved first and last residue. A D gene is named only where the DNA matches it firmly. Clone size is shown for a subset of rows, as once, few, many or a class of expanded clone.

.	TRBV3-1/TRBV3-2	TRBJ2-3	.	TGTGCCAGCGCTGACAGGTCAATCCCAGATACGCAGTATTTT	CASADRSIPDTQYF
.	TRBV3-1/TRBV3-2	TRBJ1-2	TRBD1	TGTGCCAGCAGCCAAGATCGAACAGGGGGCATTGGCTACACCTTC	CASSQDRTGGIGYTF
.	TRBV30	TRBJ2-5	.	TGTGCCTGGAGTGTACAGGTGGGGGGGCCCTCGACCCAGTACTTC	CAWSVQVGGPSTQYF
.	TRBV6-5	TRBJ1-3	.	TGTGCCAGCAGTTACTCGACTTCAAGCACCATATATTTT	CASSYSTSSTIYF
.	TRBV6-5	TRBJ2-1	.	TGTGCCAGCAGTTACATGGCCGACAATGAGCAGTTCTTC	CASSYMADNEQFF
.	TRBV6-5	TRBJ1-6	.	TGTGCCAGCAGTTTGGGCGAGCCGTCGGGGCCCCTCCACTTT	CASSLGEPSGPLHF
.	TRBV19	TRBJ1-5	.	TGTGCCAGTGTCCGGGAGGGAGATCAGCCCCAGCATTTT	CASVREGDQPQHF
.	TRBV27	TRBJ1-2	.	TGTGCCAGCAGTCCCGAAGTGGGGGCGCTCGGCTACACCTTC	CASSPEVGALGYTF
once	TRBV5-4	TRBJ1-4	.	TGTGCCAGCAGCTTGACACCAGGGGAAGGAGGTGAAAAACTGTTTTTT	CASSLTPGEGGEKLFF
few	TRBV27	TRBJ1-4	TRBD1	TGTGCCAGCAGTGTACAGGGGGCAGGTGAAAAACTGTTTTTT	CASSVQGAGEKLFF
.	TRBV6-5	TRBJ1-2	TRBD1	TGTGCCAGCAGTCTTGGACAGGTGGACTATGGCTACACCTTC	CASSLGQVDYGYTF
.	TRBV4-1	TRBJ2-3	.	TGCGCCAGCAGCCAAGATGGGGGGGCGGGAACAGATACGCAGTATTTT	CASSQDGGAGTDTQYF
.	TRBV9	TRBJ1-1	.	TGTGCCAGCAGCAAACAGGTCGGCACTGAAGCTTTCTTT	CASSKQVGTEAFF
.	TRBV29-1	TRBJ2-2	.	TGCAGCGTTCGAGGGGGGACAGCCAACACCGGGGAGCTGTTTTTT	CSVRGGTANTGELFF
.	TRBV11-2	TRBJ1-5	.	TGTGCCAGCAGATACCAGAGCGATCAGCCCCAGCATTTT	CASRYQSDQPQHF
.	TRBV28	TRBJ1-1	.	TGTGCCAGCAGGTCGGTGTGGGCCAAAAAAGTCAACACTGAAGCTTTCTTT	CASRSVWAKKVNTEAFF
once	TRBV2	TRBJ1-3	TRBD1	TGTGCCAGCAGTGAATGGCAGGGGGCATTTGGAAACACCATATATTTT	CASSEWQGAFGNTIYF
.	TRBV5-5	TRBJ1-1	.	TGTGCCAGCAGCCTAATCTGGGGGGTTACTGAAGCTTTCTTT	CASSLIWGVTEAFF
.	TRBV5-1	TRBJ2-2	.	TGCGCCAGCACCAGGGTAAACACCGGGGAGCTGTTTTTT	CASTRVNTGELFF
few	TRBV7-2	TRBJ2-2	TRBD1	TGTGCCAGCAGCCCGGACAGGGGGGGCACCGGGGAGCTGTTTTTT	CASSPDRGGTGELFF
few	TRBV5-1	TRBJ2-3	.	TGCGCCAGCAGCTTGTCCGGGGGGCCCCCGAATACGCAGTATTTT	CASSLSGGPPNTQYF
.	TRBV6-5	TRBJ2-5	.	TGTGCCAGCAGCCCCCCCGGGGGGCGAAGGGAGACCCAGTACTTC	CASSPPGGRRETQYF
.	TRBV27	TRBJ2-5	.	TGTGCCAGCAGTCCAGCGGGCGAGACCCAGTACTTC	CASSPAGETQYF
.	TRBV6-5	TRBJ1-2	.	TGTGCCAGCAGTTGGGGACAAAGTAAGAATGGCTACACCTTC	CASSWGQSKNGYTF
.	TRBV4-1	TRBJ2-2	.	TGCGCCAGCAGCCAAGAGGATCCCCAGGCGGGAAACACCGGGGAGCTGTTTTTT	CASSQEDPQAGNTGELFF
.	TRBV4-2	TRBJ2-2	.	TGTGCCAGCAGCCAAGAACAGGGAAACGGGGAGCTGTTTTTT	CASSQEQGNGELFF
.	TRBV13	TRBJ1-1	.	TGTGCCAGCAGCTTAGGCCGGGGGAGTCGCACTGAAGCTTTCTTT	CASSLGRGSRTEAFF
.	TRBV19	TRBJ2-1	TRBD2	TGTGCCAGTAGTAGGGCTAGCGGGGGGGCTGTGGATGAGCAGTTCTTC	CASSRASGGAVDEQFF
.	TRBV9	TRBJ1-1	TRBD1	TGTGCCAGCAGCCCCCGGACAGGGAACACTGAAGCTTTCTTT	CASSPRTGNTEAFF
.	TRBV3-1/TRBV3-2	TRBJ1-2	TRBD1	TGTGCCAGCAGGGGACAGACCTATGGCTACACCTTC	CASRGQTYGYTF
few	TRBV6-5	TRBJ1-6	.	TGTGCCAGCAGTTACTCGAGTTTAAGTGGTGCTTCACCCCTCCACTTT	CASSYSSLSGASPLHF
.	TRBV30	TRBJ2-1	.	TGTGCCTGGAGTGTAGATACGAGCTCCTACAATGAGCAGTTCTTC	CAWSVDTSSYNEQFF
few	TRBV28	TRBJ1-6	.	TGTGCCAGCTCTTACGACGGCAGGTACTATAATTCACCCCTCCACTTT	CASSYDGRYYNSPLHF
.	TRBV3-1/TRBV3-2	TRBJ1-6	.	TGTGCCAGCAGCCAAGCACAGTCCTATAATTCACCCCTCCACTTT	CASSQAQSYNSPLHF
once	TRBV7-2	TRBJ2-5	.	TGTGCCAGCAGCTACGGGACACAACAAGAGACCCAGTACTTC	CASSYGTQQETQYF
once	TRBV9	TRBJ2-3	TRBD2	TGTGCCAGCAGCGTAGGAGGGCTAGCGGGGGGATTGGATACGCAGTATTTT	CASSVGGLAGGLDTQYF
.	TRBV7-9	TRBJ1-1	.	TGTGCCAGCCAGATAGGGAGGTCGAACACTGAAGCTTTCTTT	CASQIGRSNTEAFF
once	TRBV18	TRBJ2-7	.	TGTGCCAGCGCCCCACAGCCAGGGCCAGCCTACGAGCAGTACTTC	CASAPQPGPAYEQYF
.	TRBV12-3/TRBV12-4	TRBJ1-5	.	TGTGCCAACGGGGGGGATAGCAATCAGCCCCAGCATTTT	CANGGDSNQPQHF
.	TRBV19	TRBJ2-2	TRBD2	TGTGCCAGTAGCTCCCCGGGTAGCGGGGCGACCGGGGAGCTGTTTTTT	CASSSPGSGATGELFF
.	TRBV6-5	TRBJ2-7	.	TGTGCCAGCCGCCCCTCAGTGTTGCTTCTCTACGAGCAGTACTTC	CASRPSVLLLYEQYF
.	TRBV3-1/TRBV3-2	TRBJ2-7	TRBD1	TGTGCCAGCAGCTACCGACAGGGATCCTACGAGCAGTACTTC	CASSYRQGSYEQYF
.	TRBV27	TRBJ2-5	.	TGTGCCAGCACCACAAACGGGGGGCCCCAGTACTTC	CASTTNGGPQYF
.	TRBV11-2	TRBJ1-1	.	TGTGCCAGCAGCTTAGATCGACAGCTTGAAGCTTTCTTT	CASSLDRQLEAFF
.	TRBV2	TRBJ1-6	TRBD1	TGTGCCAGCAGTGTTACAGGGGGCGCGAATTCACCCCTCCACTTT	CASSVTGGANSPLHF
.	TRBV28	TRBJ1-2	.	TGTGCCAGCACCCGTCCCCCGGGAGGGAACTATGGCTACACCTTC	CASTRPPGGNYGYTF
.	TRBV12-3/TRBV12-4	TRBJ1-2	.	TGTGCCAGCAGGGCAGGCGGGAGGTATGGCTACACCTTC	CASRAGGRYGYTF
.	TRBV24-1	TRBJ2-1	.	TGTGCCACCAGTGATTTGGAACCACAGGGCGTGGGTGAGCAGTTCTTC	CATSDLEPQGVGEQFF
.	TRBV11-2	TRBJ2-1	.	TGTGCCAGCAGCTCCCCCCCACTAAGTTATGAGCAGTTCTTC	CASSSPPLSYEQFF